In its sample, the clone carrying this TCR beta chain was seen a few times. These data belong to a study of blood T cell repertoires in COVID-19. Study-level information: Sources were T cells, B-cell-depleted T cells, or PBMCs; the material itself was cDNA or gDNA.

Data came from immunoSEQ multiplex PCR; TCRdb stores just in-frame clones and leaves some out. Among roughly 67,000 clones listed, roughly nine tenths were seen once. The CDR3 totals 12 residues. The V and J ends lost 6 bases and 3 bases respectively, with 5 bases between them. The rearrangement joins TRBV12-3 or TRBV12-4 to TRBJ2-2; D is uncertain. The TCR originated in a man aged 50-59 years with active COVID-19. The sequenced sample consisted of peripheral blood. CDR3 amino acids: CASRRYTGELFF. As DNA, the CDR3 is TGTGCCAGCAGGAGATACACCGGGGAGCTGTTTTTT.